The sequence of this TCR beta chain was determined in a study of T cell repertoires in cytomegalovirus infection. Looking at the study overall: Through public TCR beta signatures, both CMV infection and matching HLA type were indicated. The study, taken as a whole, reports: Dominating the ex vivo response were TCR beta clonotypes that were CMV-specific and HLA-C-restricted. There were carriers of CMV plus the relevant HLA, and cumulative public TCR beta family frequency identified them.

Via MiXCR, TCRdb re-called the reads, giving one row per CDR3 protein. The data hold fewer than 900,000 distinct CDR3 sequences, with 25% to 30% observed a single time. A note on this clonotype: Its target is not known.

The germline V gene has CDR1 MGHRA and CDR2 YSYEKL. V gave up 6 bases and J gave up 7 bases, with 13 bases separating them. The CDR3 runs 12 residues. The J gene is TRBJ2-7, the V gene TRBV4-1; either TRBD1 or TRBD2 may supply D (6 bases each). The source is a human donor in good health (CMV status not recorded). Some clones in this sample may be carry-over from other donors' samples. The sample was cultured CD8+ T cells from PBMCs, taken from culture after CMV antigen stimulation. CDR3 amino acids: CASSLTGREQYF. The CDR3 DNA sequence: TGCGCCAGCAGTTTAACAGGGAGGGAGCAGTACTTC.